This note documents a single T cell receptor beta chain sequence. These data come from a study of blood T cell repertoires in COVID-19. Across the study: COVID-19 samples from acute and convalescent phases originated in the United States, Italy and Spain. In each case, the material was cDNA or gDNA derived from T cells, B-cell-depleted T cells, or PBMCs.

In the original processing: Amplification of reference gene primers was used by the study to estimate nucleated cell counts. The table came from immunoSEQ multiplex PCR; TCRdb's copy has only in-frame clones and leaves some out. The D gene and trimming were derived from the DNA, and the V and J assignments and clone size from that table. The profile shows about 170,000 clones, about four fifths of them singletons. CDR3 length equals 16 residues. Losses at the gene ends were 1 base for V and 7 bases for J; bases not matched to a gene: 10. CDR1 SGHDT and CDR2 YYEEEE come from the germline V gene. The source material was peripheral blood. The chain recombines TRBV5-6 with TRBJ1-4; 7 bases match TRBD1. This TCR derives from a human donor with acute or convalescent COVID-19. The donor label of this sample is uncertain. The CDR3 bases are TGTGCCAGCAGCTTGCAAGGGGGCGGATTTGGTGAAAAACTGTTTTTT. It is translated as CASSLQGGGFGEKLFF.